The clone carrying this T cell receptor (beta chain) was detected ten times or more. Its matching antigen is unknown. Germline CDR1 and CDR2: ENHRY and SYGVKD. This CDR3 comprises 17 residues. The ends were cut back, 6 bases at V and 0 bases at J, with 20 bases in the middle. This sample was taken from a study of CD8 T cells in ankylosing spondylitis. MiXCR, run by TCRdb on the 5' RACE reads, gives a single entry per CDR3 protein. The sample has about 840,000 distinct CDR3 sequences, roughly 12% seen once. Findings and caveats of the study: In peripheral blood, disease-linked CD8+ clones occurred at relatively low frequencies. What seemed typical of ankylosing spondylitis blood was a TCR beta motif built from several highly homologous variants. Past studies reported some motif variants in reactive arthritis synovial fluid and blood.

The sequence was obtained from a male donor with ankylosing spondylitis. Source material: blood, either unsorted or a sorted T cell fraction (not recorded which). This chain uses TRBV10-3 with TRBJ1-1; tentative D call: TRBD1 (5 bases). CDR3 loop: CAISASGLGDMNTEAFF. DNA for the CDR3: TGTGCCATCAGCGCCTCGGGGTTAGGGGATATGAACACTGAAGCTTTCTTT.